This TCR beta chain derives from a study of T-cell reconstitution after alpha-beta-depleted transplantation in children. Findings of the study overall: The study traced high day-60 TCRbeta diversity in some patients to surviving recipient T cells and thymic progenitors. Where alpha-beta T cells came from about two months after transplant was reportedly several hundred expanded graft clones. When one year had passed after transplant, most T-cell counts and diversity came from newly produced T cells.

Preparation of the TCRbeta library involved a method that used unique molecular identifiers. TCRdb re-called the PCR reads with MiXCR, one entry per CDR3 protein. The table includes 700,000 to 950,000 distinct CDR3 sequences, about 15% detected once. This clonotype has only a few counts. Its antigen is as yet unknown. This material consisted of PBMCs, mostly from graft donor cells, taken 360 days after TCRalphabeta/CD19-depleted stem cell transplant. The sequence was obtained from a male patient between 5 and 17 years old who had a stem cell transplant for acute lymphoblastic leukemia, so the T cells may come from the graft donor.

The CDR3 spells CASSVGVGTGELFF. The CDR3 DNA is TGTGCCAGCAGCGTAGGAGTAGGCACCGGGGAGCTGTTTTTT. The gene calls are TRBV9 and TRBJ2-2, with no clear D. The CDR3 consists of 14 residues. Trimming removed 0 bases from V and 4 bases from J, with 7 bases in between. Germline-derived CDR1 and CDR2 are SGDLS and YYNGEE.